This TCR beta chain is from a study of beta chain features in type 1 diabetes. This clone was seen a few times. Its antigen remains unknown. CDR3 length: 14 residues. V was clipped by 6 bases and J by 3 bases; unmatched bases: 8. The germline V gene has CDR1 SQVTM and CDR2 ANQGSEA. General study points: Whether TCRB rearrangement is influenced by HLA type was left unresolved in this analysis.

Isolated RNA was reverse transcribed in full, so expressed TCRB transcripts were sequenced. About 3.6 million reads on average were seen across naive, central memory and regulatory T cell samples. TCRdb's copy holds only in-frame clones and misses some; the assay was immunoSEQ multiplex PCR. The sample shows around 350,000 clones, roughly 12% of them seen only once. The chain couples TRBV29-1 to TRBJ2-3; 8 bases map to TRBD1. Sequences were obtained from naive CD4+ T cells from blood. The source is a man aged 18 to 30 in good health. CDR3 nucleotide sequence: TGCAGCGTGGCGGAGGGACAGGTGACAGATACGCAGTATTTT. This sequence encodes CSVAEGQVTDTQYF.